One sample yielded the 10 T cell receptor beta chains listed below, sequenced in a study of T cell responses to AZD1222 COVID-19 vaccine. Data came from immunoSEQ multiplex PCR; TCRdb stores just in-frame clones and leaves some out. The profile shows 250,000 to 300,000 clones, 90% to 95% of them singletons. Specimen: peripheral blood, collected 28 days after the second AZD1222 dose. Every receptor here comes from an adult who received the AZD1222 COVID-19 vaccine.

This chain joins TRBV19 and TRBJ1-2, with D possibly TRBD1 on 6 matching bases. This CDR3 spans 10 amino acids. Trimming cost V 7 bases and J 7 bases, with 7 bases left between them. The V gene's germline CDR1 is LNHDA and CDR2 SQIVND (reference sequence). The CDR3 sequence: CASKQGGYTF. In nucleotides, the CDR3 is TGTGCCAGTAAACAGGGTGGCTACACCTTC.

V gene TRBV28 combines with J gene TRBJ1-5, with no clear D. V was shortened by 5 bases and J by 2 bases, with 7 bases between the two germline ends. CDR3 length: 13 residues. Germline CDR1 MDHEN, CDR2 SYDVKM. Written as DNA, the CDR3 is TGTGCCAGCAGTCCCCTAGGCAATCAGCCCCAGCATTTT. It encodes CASSPLGNQPQHF.

This chain links TRBV7-6 with TRBJ2-5; D is unresolved. Trimming left V 5 bases short and J 5 bases short, with 9 bases between. The CDR3 has 12 residues. The germline CDR1 and CDR2 sequences are SGHVS and FNYEAQ. CDR3 protein: CASSPLGETQYF. For the CDR3, the DNA is TGTGCCAGCAGCCCTCTAGGGGAGACCCAGTACTTC.

V usage is TRBV14 and J usage is TRBJ2-2; D is unresolved. The germline CDR1 and CDR2 sequences are SGHDN and FVKESK. The length of the CDR3 is 12 residues. Trimming left V 0 bases short and J 8 bases short, with 4 bases between. Here the CDR3 DNA reads TGTGCCAGCAGCCAAGATCAAGGGGAGCTGTTTTTT. This encodes CASSQDQGELFF.

This chain uses TRBV12-3 or TRBV12-4 with TRBJ1-2; a weak D match, TRBD1 (5 bases). This CDR3 spans 13 amino acids. Trimming removed 2 bases from V and 8 bases from J, with 12 bases in between. The CDR3 loop reads CASSLIQGKGYTF. CDR3 DNA sequence: TGTGCCAGCAGTTTAATCCAGGGAAAAGGCTACACCTTC.

The J gene is TRBJ1-1, the V gene TRBV5-1; 7 bases line up with TRBD1. V lost 3 bases and J lost 4; bases outside the gene matches: 3. Germline assignment: CDR1 SGHRS and CDR2 YFSETQ. The CDR3 is 13 residues long. CDR3 coding DNA: TGCGCCAGCAGCTCCCAGGGGGGCACTGAAGCTTTCTTT. This codes for CASSSQGGTEAFF.

The chain recombines TRBV20-1 with TRBJ2-5; D gene uncertain. CDR3 size: 11 residues. The germline gives CDR1 DFQATT, CDR2 SNEGSKA (reference sequence). Trimming removed 7 bases at V and 1 base at J, with 7 bases between. CDR3 region: CSGQPQETQYF. DNA of the CDR3: TGCAGTGGGCAGCCCCAAGAGACCCAGTACTTC.

V and J are TRBV6-6 and TRBJ2-7, with unresolved D. CDR1 and CDR2 from the germline V gene are MNHNY and SVGAGI (reference sequence). V lost 2 bases, J lost 2 bases, and 10 bases lay in between. CDR3 length: 14 residues. The CDR3 loop is CASSYGNLPYEQYF. The DNA of the CDR3 is TGTGCCAGCAGTTACGGGAACCTACCCTACGAGCAGTACTTC.

This rearrangement joins TRBV28 to TRBJ2-7; D unresolved. The CDR3 totals 15 residues. Germline assignment: CDR1 MDHEN and CDR2 SYDVKM. Trimming pared 3 bases from V and 2 bases from J, leaving 14 bases between. CDR3 amino acids: CASSLPLGRTYEQYF. CDR3 nucleotides: TGTGCCAGCAGTTTGCCCCTCGGACGGACCTACGAGCAGTACTTC.

J is TRBJ2-3 and V is TRBV10-3, with D perhaps matching TRBD2 (7 bases). With 6 bases removed from V and 1 base from J, the gap between germline ends came to 11 bases. The CDR3 has 14 amino acids. Per the germline V gene, CDR1 is ENHRY and CDR2 is SYGVKD. The CDR3 region is CAIRGGARTDTQYF. CDR3 coding DNA: TGTGCCATCAGAGGGGGGGCCCGCACAGATACGCAGTATTTT.